Each of the 27 T cell receptor beta chains below was sequenced from the same sample in a study of response to subunit inactivated influenza vaccine. One entry per CDR3 protein, called by TCRdb with MiXCR from the RT-PCR reads. The table includes fewer than 700,000 distinct CDR3 sequences, over 10% detected once. The sample consisted of PBMCs from blood, taken more than 35 days after vaccination. All receptors derive from a man in his forties or fifties who received an inactivated influenza vaccine.

The chain joins TRBV7-9 to TRBJ2-7; TRBD2 agrees at 7 bases. CDR1 is SEHNR and CDR2 is FQNEAQ in the germline V gene (reference sequence). The CDR3 has 13 residues. After removal of 2 bases from V and 9 bases from J, the junction contained 7 bases not matched to a gene. In DNA form, the CDR3 reads TGTGCCAGCAGCTTATTCGCGGGAGTGGGGCAGTACTTC. As protein: CASSLFAGVGQYF.

This clonotype was counted only a few times. This chain joins TRBV4-3 and TRBJ2-2; D is ambiguous. Deletions cut 2 bases from V and 7 bases from J, with 8 bases between. Germline V CDR1 and CDR2: LGHNA, YSLEER. The CDR3 runs 13 residues. The CDR3 region has the DNA TGCGCCAGCAGCCAAAACTGGGGCGGGGAGCTGTTTTTT. It translates to CASSQNWGGELFF.

This chain uses TRBV3-1 with TRBJ2-1; 14 nucleotides match TRBD2. From germline, CDR1 is LGHDT and CDR2 YNNKEL (reference sequence). The ends lost 1 base at V and 6 bases at J; junction bases unmatched: 2. The CDR3 is 16 amino acids. CDR3 sequence reads: CASSQAGLAGVNEQFF. The CDR3 DNA is TGTGCCAGCAGCCAAGCGGGACTAGCGGGGGTCAATGAGCAGTTCTTC.

The chain joins TRBV7-2 to TRBJ2-3; D is tentatively TRBD1 or TRBD2 (6 bases each). Per the germline V gene, CDR1 is SGHTA and CDR2 is FQGNSA. CDR3 length: 16 residues. Between the trimmed V and J ends, which lost 0 bases and 0 bases, there was a span of 10 bases. The CDR3 nucleotides read TGTGCCAGCAGCTTAGCCCCGGGGGCCAGCACAGATACGCAGTATTTT. It specifies CASSLAPGASTDTQYF.

The chain combines TRBV5-5 with TRBJ2-7; 8 nucleotides agree with TRBD1. Trimming removed 4 bases from V and 2 bases from J; junction bases left unmatched: 14. The germline gives CDR1 SGHKS, CDR2 YYEKEE (reference sequence). The CDR3 consists of 17 residues. CDR3 protein: CASSRYTGTGSTYEQYF. CDR3 nucleotides: TGTGCCAGCAGCCGTTATACCGGGACAGGCTCTACCTACGAGCAGTACTTC.

This chain links TRBV30 with TRBJ2-3, with 10 bases lining up with TRBD2. Germline V lookup: CDR1 GTSNPN, CDR2 SVGIG (reference sequence). This CDR3 is built from 13 residues. V lost 7 bases, J lost 6 bases, and 7 bases stayed unmatched. For the CDR3, the DNA is TGTGCCTCCCATAGCGGGGGGCTTGATACGCAGTATTTT. This sequence encodes CASHSGGLDTQYF.

This clonotype was recorded a few times. V gene TRBV5-4 combines with J gene TRBJ1-3, with TRBD1 matching 9 bases. V shed 4 bases and J 11 bases; nucleotides not matched to a gene: 10. The CDR3 totals 14 residues. Germline V gene sequence: CDR1 SGHNT, CDR2 YYREEE (reference sequence). CDR3 region: CASSATGGARPIYF. As DNA, the CDR3 is TGTGCCAGCAGCGCTACAGGGGGCGCGCGCCCCATATATTTT. Combining the CDR3 with reference TRBV5-4 and TRBJ1-3 gives the whole variable domain ETGVTQSPTHLIKTRGQQVTLRCSSQSGHNTVSWYQQALGQGPQFIFQYYREEENGRGNFPPRFSGLQFPNYSSELNVNALELDDSALYLCASSATGGARPIYFGEGSWLTVV.

This sequence joins TRBV2 and TRBJ2-7; D possibly matches TRBD1 or TRBD2 (6 bases each). In germline, CDR1 is SNHLY, CDR2 FYNNEI. The CDR3 is 12 residues long. V was cut by 8 bases and J by 8 bases, with 16 bases left in between. The CDR3 region has the DNA TGTGCCAGCGGGGGGCACAGTGTCAAGCAGTACTTC. Residues: CASGGHSVKQYF.

The J gene is TRBJ2-1, the V gene TRBV3-1, with 9 positions matching TRBD2. Unmatched junction bases numbered 3, after V lost 1 base and J lost 8 bases. CDR1 is LGHDT and CDR2 is YNNKEL in the germline V gene (reference sequence). The CDR3 has 14 residues. This CDR3 is CASSQVAGVDEQFF. The CDR3 DNA follows: TGTGCCAGCAGCCAAGTAGCGGGAGTGGATGAGCAGTTCTTC.

The rearrangement uses TRBV28 and TRBJ2-7; D may be TRBD2 (7 bases). Germline assignment: CDR1 MDHEN and CDR2 SYDVKM. V was trimmed by 7 bases and J by 8 bases, leaving 21 bases between them. This CDR3 has 14 residues. This CDR3 is CASTPPWRGGKQYF. The CDR3 nucleotides are TGTGCCAGCACCCCTCCTTGGAGGGGGGGCAAGCAGTACTTC. The complete variable domain, with remaining parts taken from reference TRBV28 and TRBJ2-7, reads DVKVTQSSRYLVKRTGEKVFLECVQDMDHENMFWYRQDPGLGLRLIYFSYDVKMKEKGDIPEGYSVSREKKERFSLILESASTNQTSMYLCASTPPWRGGKQYFGPGTRLTVT.

The rearrangement links TRBV29-1 to TRBJ2-7, with TRBD1 matching over 7 bases. CDR3 length: 11 amino acids. The germline V gene has CDR1 SQVTM and CDR2 ANQGSEA. V dropped 6 bases and J dropped 4; count of bases not matched to a gene: 3. CDR3 amino acids: CSVGTDYEQYF. The DNA of the CDR3 is TGCAGCGTCGGGACAGATTACGAGCAGTACTTC.

Many counts were recorded for this clonotype. DNA for the CDR3: TGCGCCAGCAGACCTAGGACAGGGGTTAGCTCTGGGGCCAACGTCCTGACTTTC. This gives the protein CASRPRTGVSSGANVLTF. V gene TRBV5-1 combines with J gene TRBJ2-6; TRBD1 agrees at 9 bases. V lost 5 bases and J lost 0; bases outside the gene matches: 9. The CDR3 totals 18 residues. Germline V lookup: CDR1 SGHRS, CDR2 YFSETQ.

This chain connects TRBV20-1 to TRBJ2-5, with unresolved D. Per the germline V gene, CDR1 is DFQATT and CDR2 is SNEGSKA (reference sequence). Trimming took off 6 bases at V and 4 bases at J, with 15 bases between the two ends. The CDR3 length is 13 residues. The CDR3 DNA reads as TGCAGTGCGGGGTGGGCTAGTCCAGAGACCCAGTACTTC. This gives the protein CSAGWASPETQYF.

The chain is built from TRBV18 and TRBJ2-7; a weak D match, TRBD1 (5 bases). CDR1 is KGHSH, CDR2 LQKENI, per germline. This CDR3 is built from 13 residues. Trimming removed 3 bases at V and 5 bases at J, with 11 bases between. The CDR3 is CASSPSGYNEQYF. DNA for the CDR3: TGTGCCAGCTCACCCTCAGGGTACAACGAGCAGTACTTC.

The genes are TRBV6-2 or TRBV6-3 and TRBJ2-7; D assignment may be TRBD1 or TRBD2 (5 bases each). V lost 2 bases and J 5 bases, leaving 13 bases between the germline ends. The CDR3 contains 14 residues. CDR1 MNHEY and CDR2 SVGEGT come from the germline V gene. The CDR3 sequence is CASSYSRDPNEQYF. CDR3 DNA sequence: TGTGCCAGCAGTTACAGCCGGGACCCGAACGAGCAGTACTTC.

The chain recombines TRBV27 with TRBJ1-2; perhaps TRBD1 as D (6 bases). The germline CDR1 and CDR2 sequences are MNHEY and SMNVEV (reference sequence). This CDR3 contains 13 residues. V dropped 8 bases and J dropped 4 bases, with 14 bases sitting between them. DNA of the CDR3: TGTGCCAGCGGGGAGGGGGGCGGCTATGGCTACACCTTC. Translated, it gives CASGEGGGYGYTF.

J is TRBJ2-5 and V is TRBV7-9; no clear D. From germline, CDR1 is SEHNR and CDR2 FQNEAQ (reference sequence). V lost 3 bases to trimming and J lost 3 bases, with 11 bases between them. The CDR3 spans 14 residues. The CDR3 loop reads CASSFGEVEETQYF. CDR3 DNA: TGTGCCAGCAGCTTCGGCGAAGTCGAAGAGACCCAGTACTTC.

A few counts support this clonotype. In nucleotides, the CDR3 is TGTGCCAGCAGTAGCCGGGACAGGGGTTTATATGAGCAGTTCTTC. As protein: CASSSRDRGLYEQFF. The chain uses TRBV12-3 or TRBV12-4 and TRBJ2-1, with 10 bases lining up with TRBD1. The CDR3 length is 15 residues. Unmatched junction bases numbered 9, after V lost 5 bases and J lost 8 bases.

This clonotype appeared a few times. The genes are TRBV20-1 and TRBJ2-3; unclear D gene. The CDR3 runs to 14 residues. The germline V gene has CDR1 DFQATT and CDR2 SNEGSKA (reference sequence). V lost 5 bases, J lost 4 bases, and 16 bases lay in between. In DNA, the CDR3 is TGCAGTGCTCGTAAACCGGCGGTCCCAGATACGCAGTATTTT. Translated: CSARKPAVPDTQYF.

This clonotype has a count of ten or more. The chain uses TRBV7-6 and TRBJ2-1; 7 positions match TRBD1. V trimming: 8 bases; J trimming: 2 bases; junction bases outside the gene matches: 0. This CDR3 region has 12 residues. Germline V CDR1 and CDR2: SGHVS, FNYEAQ. CDR3 DNA: TGTGCCAGCGGGACAGCCTACAATGAGCAGTTCTTC. Its protein product is CASGTAYNEQFF.

The rearrangement links TRBV5-1 to TRBJ1-1, with TRBD1 as a possible D gene (5 bases). V dropped 0 bases and J dropped 12 bases, with 12 bases sitting between them. Germline values: CDR1 SGHRS, CDR2 YFSETQ. CDR3 size: 12 residues. CDR3 coding DNA: TGCGCCAGCAGCTTGGGGGGACGCGAAACTTTCTTT. This gives the protein CASSLGGRETFF.

There are a few counts of this clonotype. Here the CDR3 reads CASSSSGVPPNNEQFF. DNA for the CDR3: TGCGCCAGCAGCTCTTCAGGGGTCCCACCCAACAATGAGCAGTTCTTC. The rearrangement joins TRBV5-1 to TRBJ2-1; a possible D gene is TRBD1 (6 bases). The germline V gene encodes CDR1 SGHRS and CDR2 YFSETQ. V shed 3 bases and J shed 5 bases, with 18 bases lying between them. There are 16 residues in the CDR3.

The table lists this clonotype with a few counts. V is TRBV5-1 and J is TRBJ2-7; D possibly uses TRBD1 or TRBD2 (6 bases each). Germline V gene sequence: CDR1 SGHRS, CDR2 YFSETQ. V was trimmed by 6 bases and J by 7 bases, leaving 17 bases between them. The CDR3 is made up of 13 amino acids. The CDR3: CASNLGQGREQYF. CDR3 DNA: TGCGCCAGCAATCTAGGGCAGGGGAGGGAGCAGTACTTC.

This clonotype was observed a few times. This sequence joins TRBV27 and TRBJ1-5, with 7 bases fitting TRBD1. Germline V gene sequence: CDR1 MNHEY, CDR2 SMNVEV (reference sequence). This CDR3 is 16 amino acids long. Trimming cost V 8 bases and J 6 bases; bases outside gene matches: 16. CDR3 DNA: TGTGCCAGCGCAAAAACGGGCAGGGGGAACACTCAGCCCCAGCATTTT. It yields the protein CASAKTGRGNTQPQHF.

This clonotype was observed a few times. The genes are TRBV11-2 and TRBJ2-1; 9 bases agree with TRBD2. J was trimmed by 0 bases and V by 1 base; bases with no gene match: 7. Germline CDR1 and CDR2: SGHAT and FQNNGV. This CDR3 contains 18 residues. The CDR3 DNA sequence: TGTGCCAGCAGCTTAGTGTGGAGTAGCGGGAGCTCCTACAATGAGCAGTTCTTC. This codes for CASSLVWSSGSSYNEQFF.

V gene TRBV12-3 or TRBV12-4 combines with J gene TRBJ2-7; D call uncertain. Trimming stripped 3 bases from V and 7 bases from J, with 10 bases between. This CDR3 has 12 amino acids. The CDR3 spells CASSLGFSEQYF. CDR3 nucleotide sequence: TGTGCCAGCAGTTTGGGGTTCTCGGAGCAGTACTTC.

This clonotype came up a few times. The chain combines TRBV5-1 with TRBJ1-1; the D is unclear. Trimming took 4 bases from V and 4 from J, leaving 14 bases between them. This CDR3 spans 14 amino acids. Germline CDR1 and CDR2: SGHRS and YFSETQ. Here the CDR3 reads CASSPTPASTEAFF. CDR3 nucleotide sequence: TGCGCCAGCAGCCCGACACCGGCCAGCACTGAAGCTTTCTTT.